The 18 T cell receptor beta chains listed next were all sequenced from one sample in a study of cytomegalovirus exposure and HLA in healthy donors. Primers for the PCR totalled 60 Vbeta and 13 Jbeta. Libraries were prepared by immunoSEQ multiplex PCR; TCRdb keeps only in-frame clonotypes and omits some of them. The table has 60,000 to 75,000 clones, around 61% seen once; the top ten hold roughly 3%. Sample: PBMCs. These receptors came from a woman aged 45-65 years in good health and CMV-seronegative.

The V call is TRBV30, the J call TRBJ2-3, with 7 nucleotides matching TRBD2. CDR1 GTSNPN and CDR2 SVGIG come from the germline V gene (reference sequence). V gave up 4 bases and J gave up 0 bases; unmatched junction bases: 10. The CDR3 extends over 16 amino acids. The CDR3 is CAWKPQASGSTDTQYF. The CDR3 nucleotides read TGTGCCTGGAAACCCCAGGCTAGCGGAAGCACAGATACGCAGTATTTT.

V is TRBV9 and J is TRBJ2-5; no reliable D call. This CDR3 is built from 15 residues. CDR1 is SGDLS, CDR2 YYNGEE, per germline. The V gene lost 2 bases and the J gene lost 1 base, with 12 bases spanning the gap. The CDR3 spells CASSVSAVSQETQYF. Here the CDR3 DNA reads TGTGCCAGCAGCGTCAGCGCGGTATCCCAAGAGACCCAGTACTTC.

V is TRBV28 and J is TRBJ1-2; 10 bases fit TRBD1. The V gene end was trimmed by 3 bases and the J gene end by 8 bases; junction bases not matched to a gene: 15. The CDR3 sequence is 17 residues long. Germline CDR1 reads MDHEN; CDR2 reads SYDVKM. CDR3 bases: TGTGCCAGCAGTTTCCTCACCCCCGGGACAGGGGTGCAAGGCTACACCTTC. Protein product: CASSFLTPGTGVQGYTF.

This clone was seen a handful of times. This chain links TRBV28 with TRBJ2-1; TRBD2 aligns across 13 bases. This CDR3 has 14 amino acids. Germline V CDR1 and CDR2: MDHEN, SYDVKM. Trimming cost V 6 bases and J 8 bases; bases outside gene matches: 4. CDR3 in amino acids: CASSGTSGIYEQFF. The DNA of the CDR3 is TGTGCCAGCAGCGGGACTAGCGGGATCTATGAGCAGTTCTTC.

The chain combines TRBV11-2 with TRBJ2-7, with a weak D call TRBD2 (5 bases). Germline CDR1 and CDR2: SGHAT and FQNNGV. CDR3 length equals 16 residues. V was trimmed by 3 bases and J by 4 bases, leaving 19 bases between them. The CDR3 DNA sequence: TGTGCCAGCAGCTTCTCCGCCCGGGGTGGAGGATACGAGCAGTACTTC. Translated, it gives CASSFSARGGGYEQYF.

The chain recombines TRBV7-9 with TRBJ1-4; 8 bases are a match to TRBD1. Germline V CDR1 and CDR2: SEHNR, FQNEAQ (reference sequence). CDR3 size: 15 residues. J lost 5 bases, V lost 2 bases, and 4 bases had no gene match. This CDR3 is CASSLSTGGNEKLFF. The DNA for the CDR3 is TGTGCCAGCAGCTTAAGTACAGGGGGGAATGAAAAACTGTTTTTT.

The chain employs TRBV7-9 and TRBJ2-5, with 11 bases that match TRBD2. Germline-derived CDR1 and CDR2 are SEHNR and FQNEAQ (reference sequence). This CDR3 comprises 14 residues. The trim removed 4 bases at V and 4 bases at J, leaving 2 bases unmatched. CDR3 sequence (DNA): TGTGCCAGCAGCTCTGGGACTAGCGGAGAGACCCAGTACTTC. It specifies CASSSGTSGETQYF.

The chain employs TRBV7-2 and TRBJ1-1, with 10 bases lining up with TRBD1. The CDR3 sequence is 15 residues long. Per germline, CDR1 SGHTA and CDR2 FQGNSA. With V trimmed by 5 bases and J by 5 bases, 8 bases remained unmatched. CDR3 coding DNA: TGTGCCAGCAGCGTAAGACAGGGGGCTGGGACTGAAGCTTTCTTT. Protein: CASSVRQGAGTEAFF.

This chain uses TRBV13 with TRBJ1-1; TRBD1 agrees at 9 bases. CDR1 PRHDT and CDR2 FYEKMQ come from the germline V gene (reference sequence). CDR3 length: 14 amino acids. V lost 7 bases and J lost 1; bases outside the gene matches: 4. Here the CDR3 reads CASTGQGGNTEAFF. The CDR3 nucleotides read TGTGCCAGCACGGGACAGGGTGGGAACACTGAAGCTTTCTTT.

J is TRBJ1-5 and V is TRBV2; D is possibly TRBD1 (5 bases). Trimming left V 11 bases short and J 4 bases short, with 18 bases between. CDR1 is SNHLY, CDR2 FYNNEI, per germline. The CDR3 has 14 amino acids. CDR3 DNA: TGTGCCTCGCGGGGGGGTCTAACTAATCAGCCCCAGCATTTT. Translation: CASRGGLTNQPQHF.

The chain couples TRBV7-9 to TRBJ1-3; D is perhaps TRBD1 (5 bases). CDR3 length: 15 residues. CDR1 and CDR2 (germline): SEHNR, FQNEAQ (reference sequence). Trimming cost V 7 bases and J 4 bases, with 17 bases left between them. CDR3 DNA sequence: TGTGCCAGCACCGCCCGACCAGGGATCGGAAACACCATATATTTT. Encoded protein: CASTARPGIGNTIYF.

This clone was found a few times. V gene TRBV27 combines with J gene TRBJ2-7, with D possibly matching TRBD2 (6 bases). Trimming removed 6 bases at V and 2 bases at J, with 14 bases between. The germline V gene encodes CDR1 MNHEY and CDR2 SMNVEV (reference sequence). CDR3 length: 14 amino acids. CDR3 DNA: TGTGCCAGCAGAGCATCGGGACTTCCCTACGAGCAGTACTTC. This sequence encodes CASRASGLPYEQYF.

This chain links TRBV27 with TRBJ1-1; D is undetermined. Germline assignment: CDR1 MNHEY and CDR2 SMNVEV (reference sequence). V dropped 2 bases and J dropped 0 bases, with 7 bases sitting between them. The CDR3 contains 14 residues. CDR3 sequence reads: CASSLTRLNTEAFF. The CDR3 DNA reads TGTGCCAGCAGTTTAACACGATTGAACACTGAAGCTTTCTTT.

This clone appeared once. The CDR3 nucleotides are TGTGCCAGCAGCTTGACAGGGATCTCCTACGAGCAGTACTTC. This gives the protein CASSLTGISYEQYF. The chain recombines TRBV7-8 with TRBJ2-7, with TRBD1 matching over 7 bases. J was trimmed by 0 bases and V by 3 bases; bases with no gene match: 2. The CDR3 is made up of 14 amino acids. Germline V gene sequence: CDR1 SGHVS, CDR2 FQNEAQ.

The chain combines TRBV28 with TRBJ2-7, with TRBD2 identical over 8 bases. V gave up 11 bases and J gave up 0 bases; unmatched junction bases: 9. Germline CDR1 reads MDHEN; CDR2 reads SYDVKM. The CDR3 has 14 amino acids. CDR3 sequence (DNA): TGTGCCGTAACTAGCGGCCGAAGCTCCTACGAGCAGTACTTC. Protein: CAVTSGRSSYEQYF.

This clone was observed a few times. The chain uses TRBV13 and TRBJ2-7; 8 positions agree with TRBD1. The CDR3 loop spans 14 amino acids. V shed 4 bases and J 6 bases; nucleotides not matched to a gene: 8. Germline CDR1 reads PRHDT; CDR2 reads FYEKMQ (reference sequence). The CDR3 DNA is TGTGCCAGCAGCTCACGACAGGGGAGGTCCGAGCAGTACTTC. As protein: CASSSRQGRSEQYF.

The chain joins TRBV19 to TRBJ2-1; 7 bases fit TRBD2. The V and J ends lost 6 bases and 8 bases, in that order; junction bases with no gene match: 7. Germline-derived CDR1 and CDR2 are LNHDA and SQIVND (reference sequence). The CDR3 has 13 amino acids. The CDR3 region is CASSLTRGDEQFF. The CDR3 DNA follows: TGTGCCAGTAGCTTGACTCGGGGGGATGAGCAGTTCTTC.

The gene calls are TRBV29-1 and TRBJ1-4, with unresolved D. Germline lookup yields CDR1 SQVTM and CDR2 ANQGSEA. V shed 3 bases and J shed 0 bases, with 5 bases lying between them. The CDR3 is made up of 13 amino acids. The CDR3 reads CSVEDSTNEKLFF. The DNA for the CDR3 is TGCAGCGTTGAGGACTCAACTAATGAAAAACTGTTTTTT.